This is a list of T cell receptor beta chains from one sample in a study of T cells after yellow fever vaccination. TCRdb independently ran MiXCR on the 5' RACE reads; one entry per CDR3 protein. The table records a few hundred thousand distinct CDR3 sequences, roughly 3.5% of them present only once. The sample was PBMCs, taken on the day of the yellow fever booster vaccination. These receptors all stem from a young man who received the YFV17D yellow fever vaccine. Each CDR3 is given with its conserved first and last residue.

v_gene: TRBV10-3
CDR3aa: CAISESQQGGGNTIYF

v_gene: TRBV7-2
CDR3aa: CASGPGSTEGAQHF

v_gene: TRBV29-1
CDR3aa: CSVASRNTEAFF

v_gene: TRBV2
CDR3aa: CASTRLAGNTGELFF

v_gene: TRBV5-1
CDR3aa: CASSWTGTEAFF

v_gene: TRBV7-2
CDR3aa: CASSPRQGYGYTF

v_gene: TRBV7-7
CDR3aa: CASSLVGHGDTGELFF

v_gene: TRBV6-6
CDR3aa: CASSSRAPETQYF

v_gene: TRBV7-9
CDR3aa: CASSLGRAGEKLFF

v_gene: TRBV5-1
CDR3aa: CASYRDRNTEAFF

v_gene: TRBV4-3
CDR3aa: CASSTRGPTDTQYF

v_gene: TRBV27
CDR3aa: CASSPSRTSGANVLTF

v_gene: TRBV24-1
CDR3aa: CATSAGPGETQYF

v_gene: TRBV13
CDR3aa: CASSLNSLSGANVLTF

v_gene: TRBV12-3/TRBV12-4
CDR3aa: CASSSRNYEQYF

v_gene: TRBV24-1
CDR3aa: CATSDHRTASSTDTQYF

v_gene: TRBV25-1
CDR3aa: CASSLLAGGEETQYF

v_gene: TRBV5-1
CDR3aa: CASSLEPDLGTGELFF

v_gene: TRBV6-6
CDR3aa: CASSDRVPLTEAFF

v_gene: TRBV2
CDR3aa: CASSERTGYSEAFF

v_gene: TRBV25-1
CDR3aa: CASRPGPGNTGELFF

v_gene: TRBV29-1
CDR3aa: CSVEGGSTDTQYF